The clone carrying this TCR beta chain has a handful of counts. Its antigen remains unidentified. The record originates from a study of T-cell memory formation after mild COVID-19. Study summary: Largely donor-specific sequence clusters came from two donors.

5'RACE, which relied on constant-segment primers, yielded TCR alpha and TCR beta cDNA libraries carrying sample barcodes and UMIs. In TCRdb, the 5' RACE reads were re-called with MiXCR into one record per CDR3 protein. This table holds 250,000 to 350,000 distinct CDR3 sequences, approximately 15% found once. Study-wide findings and caveats: CD4+ contracting clones were found mainly in CM and EM, and CD8+ ones in EMRA. Among clones contracting day 15 to 85, CD4/CD8 was balanced, whereas later expanders leaned CD4+.

The junction had 4 bases not matched to a gene; V was cut back by 7 bases and J by 0 bases. In germline, CDR1 is SQVTM, CDR2 ANQGSEA. The CDR3 is made up of 13 amino acids. Sequenced material: PBMCs or a T cell subset sorted from them (not recorded which). The chain couples TRBV29-1 to TRBJ1-1; 8 bases fit TRBD1. The origin of this receptor is a man between 18 and 35 years old who had mild COVID-19 (a few samples of this study predate the infection). Cell type and time point are not known. DNA of the CDR3: TGCAGCGGGAGGACAGGGATGAACACTGAAGCTTTCTTT. As protein: CSGRTGMNTEAFF.